The T cell receptor (beta chain) under discussion was sequenced for a study of control samples from healthy donors and cancer patients. Assay: immunoSEQ multiplex PCR; the TCRdb copy retains only in-frame clones and omits some. This table has over 100,000 clones, roughly nine tenths appearing once. The source is a human donor in good health. The donor label of this sample is uncertain. Specimen: blood.

The CDR3 nucleotides are TGTGCCAGCATCGTGGGACGAAACTCTGGAAACACCATATATTTT. Translation gives CASIVGRNSGNTIYF. The chain has TRBV6-5 and TRBJ1-3, with a weak D call TRBD1 (5 bases). There are 15 residues in the CDR3. CDR1 and CDR2 from the germline V gene are MNHEY and SVGAGI. V shed 7 bases and J shed 0 bases, with 13 bases lying between them.